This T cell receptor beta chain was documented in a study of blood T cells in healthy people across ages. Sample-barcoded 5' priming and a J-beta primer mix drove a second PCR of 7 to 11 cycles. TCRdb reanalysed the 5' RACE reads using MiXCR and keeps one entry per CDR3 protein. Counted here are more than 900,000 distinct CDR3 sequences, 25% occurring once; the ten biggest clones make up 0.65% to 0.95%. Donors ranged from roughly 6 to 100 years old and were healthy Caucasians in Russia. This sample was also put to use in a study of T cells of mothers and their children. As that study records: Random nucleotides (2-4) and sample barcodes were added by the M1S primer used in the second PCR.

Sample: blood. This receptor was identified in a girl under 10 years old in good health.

The DNA of the CDR3 is TGTGCCAGCAGCTTAATCGGACAGGGGGCGGATACGCAGTATTTT. It translates to CASSLIGQGADTQYF. The J gene is TRBJ2-3, the V gene TRBV11-2; 11 bases align to TRBD1. The CDR3 totals 15 residues. J was trimmed by 6 bases and V by 2 bases; bases with no gene match: 4. The V gene's germline CDR1 is SGHAT and CDR2 FQNNGV.